This T cell receptor beta chain was obtained from a study of shared clonotypes between healthy human individuals. For the study at large: Two women and a few men aged 18 to 49 served as donors. Study-wide findings and caveats: It was expected that sequencing depth would affect clonotype sharing among donors.

Trimming left V 7 bases short and J 1 base short, with 1 base between. Germline V gene lookup returns CDR1 MGHDK and CDR2 SYGVNS. The CDR3 sequence is 11 residues long. Worth noting for this clone: Its target is not known.

Under the authors' procedure: There were no quality scores in the junction-only immunoSEQ sequences, so filtering differed. Generated by immunoSEQ multiplex PCR, the TCRdb table keeps only in-frame clones and is missing some. V and J calls and clone size are those listed in that table; D and trimming were worked out from the DNA. The data contain about 530,000 clones, about three quarters of them singletons. The chain employs TRBV25-1 and TRBJ2-2, with unresolved D. The clonotype was recovered from a woman in her 40s in good health. Some clones in this sample may be carry-over from other donors' samples. The sample comprised PBMCs. CDR3 protein: CASKNTGELFF. For the CDR3, the DNA is TGTGCCAGCAAGAACACCGGGGAGCTGTTTTTT.